This TCR beta chain stems from a study of Ad26.COV2.S vaccination and SARS-CoV-2 variants. Across the whole study: The Ad26.COV2.S arm of the COV1001 trial was where the donor was placed. Study-level results: It was reported that spike-specific CD8+ and CD4+ T cell responses were substantially broad after vaccination. Estimates derived from TCR breadth and depth analyses may have underestimated total T cell responses.

Regarding treatment: some 19 received Ad26.COV2.S at low or high dose, single or two shots; about 5 received placebo; per-sample allocation not given. Samples analyzed were those drawn on day 63 after the first vaccine or placebo injection. Libraries were prepared by immunoSEQ multiplex PCR; TCRdb keeps only in-frame clonotypes and omits some of them. In the table there are roughly 500,000 clones, about 83% of which are singletons. This clone was seen a handful of times. The antigen is unknown. Germline loops: CDR1 SNHLY, CDR2 FYNNEI. There are 13 residues in the CDR3. The ends were cut back, 7 bases at V and 0 bases at J, with 9 bases in the middle.

This chain uses TRBV2 with TRBJ1-1, with D possibly matching TRBD1 (5 bases). The source is a person aged 18-60 years who received the Ad26.COV2.S COVID-19 vaccine or a placebo. Source: peripheral blood, taken in a trial of Ad26.COV2.S vaccine versus placebo. The CDR3 coding sequence is TGTGCCAGCAAGGGGCGGCTGAACACTGAAGCTTTCTTT. Translating gives CASKGRLNTEAFF.